This note documents a single TCR beta chain sequence. This record belongs to a study of response to subunit inactivated influenza vaccine. The germline V gene has CDR1 SGHTA and CDR2 FQGNSA. Between the trimmed V and J ends, which lost 2 bases and 1 base, there was a span of 8 bases. CDR3 size: 15 residues. TCRdb used MiXCR to reprocess the RT-PCR reads, holding one entry per CDR3 protein. The sample holds fewer than 550,000 distinct CDR3 sequences, over 25% seen once. This TCR came from a man aged 45 to 65 who received an inactivated influenza vaccine. This sample comprised CD4+ T cells sorted from PBMCs, obtained around 5 days after vaccination. The V gene is TRBV7-2, the J gene TRBJ2-2; D is perhaps TRBD1 (6 bases). This chain's CDR3 is CASSLMDRNTGELFF. Written as DNA, the CDR3 is TGTGCCAGCAGCTTAATGGACAGGAACACCGGGGAGCTGTTTTTT.